The clone carrying this TCR beta chain was seen only once. Original handling: Reference gene primer amplification gave estimated nucleated cell counts. Method: immunoSEQ multiplex PCR; TCRdb's copy keeps in-frame clones and lacks some. D and trimming were read from the DNA, whereas the V and J calls and clone size are those reported in that table. The sample consists of about 480,000 clones, about 85% of them appearing once. The CDR3 totals 17 residues. The germline V gene has CDR1 KGHSH and CDR2 LQKENI. The V and J ends lost 2 bases and 7 bases respectively, with 20 bases between them. Categorization into cohorts depended on clinical history that participants reported. This sample is drawn from a study of blood T cell repertoires in COVID-19. About the research overall: Samples of COVID-19 (acute and convalescent) were obtained from the United States, Italy and Spain.

The source is a woman between 18 and 29 years old with acute COVID-19. J is TRBJ2-2 and V is TRBV18, with a weak D call TRBD2 (6 bases). Specimen: PBMCs or T cells enriched from blood (not recorded which). The CDR3 is CASSPRTQAGSGGELFF. The CDR3 bases are TGTGCCAGCTCACCAAGGACCCAGGCGGGGTCAGGCGGGGAGCTGTTTTTT.